The next 3 T cell receptor beta chains were all read from a single sample in a study of long-term antiretroviral therapy in people with HIV. The assay used was immunoSEQ (version v3.0), run at survey level. Measured with immunoSEQ multiplex PCR; TCRdb has only the in-frame clones, and not every one. The sample consists of roughly 28,000 clones, 95% of them appearing once. Sequenced here: unsorted PBMCs, sampled 5.3 years after starting antiretroviral therapy. Receptor source: a man in his thirties or forties with HIV.

The chain is built from TRBV11-1 and TRBJ2-5, with 12 bases fitting TRBD2. V dropped 7 bases and J dropped 5; count of bases not matched to a gene: 8. CDR3 size: 15 residues. Germline assignment: CDR1 SGHAT and CDR2 FQDESV (reference sequence). The CDR3 DNA sequence: TGTGCCAGCACCCTACTAGCGGGAGGTGGGGAGACCCAGTACTTC. Amino acids: CASTLLAGGGETQYF. The entire variable domain, with the rest obtained from reference TRBV11-1 and TRBJ2-5, is as follows: EAEVAQSPRYKITEKSQAVAFWCDPISGHATLYWYRQILGQGPELLVQFQDESVVDDSQLPKDRFSAERLKGVDSTLKIQPAELGDSAMYLCASTLLAGGGETQYFGPGTRLLVL.

This chain connects TRBV11-2 to TRBJ1-3; D might be TRBD1 (6 bases). Germline loops: CDR1 SGHAT, CDR2 FQNNGV. The CDR3 has 12 amino acids. Trimming took off 4 bases at V and 7 bases at J, with 8 bases between the two ends. CDR3 nucleotides: TGTGCCAGCAGCTCGCAGGGGAACACCATATATTTT. Translated: CASSSQGNTIYF.

This rearrangement joins TRBV6-5 to TRBJ2-2; the match to TRBD2 covers 9 bases. This CDR3 spans 15 amino acids. The trim removed 6 bases at V and 6 bases at J, leaving 8 bases unmatched. CDR1 is MNHEY, CDR2 SVGAGI, per germline. The CDR3 DNA sequence: TGTGCCAGCAGCCCCCGGCGGGGGGGGGCCGGGGAGCTGTTTTTT. Its translation is CASSPRRGGAGELFF.